This TCR beta chain is drawn from a study of T cells expressing NK-cell markers. Turning to the study itself: TCR beta repertoires came from sorted CD3+CD56+NKG2C+, CD3+CD56+NKG2C- and CD3+CD56-NKG2C+ T cells. One of the eight sequenced donors was seronegative, whereas the other seven were HCMV-seropositive.

Libraries used 5'RACE template switching adding universal primer site and UMIs. TCRdb re-called the 5' RACE reads; one entry per CDR3 protein, DNA not given. The sample totals hundreds of thousands of distinct CDR3 sequences. The germline gives CDR1 SGHTA, CDR2 FQGNSA. The length of the CDR3 is 16 residues. Sequencing was carried out using blood T cells: a sorted CD56 or NKG2C T cell subset, CD4+ or CD8+ T cells, or bulk PBMC T cells (not recorded which). The chain uses TRBV7-2 and TRBJ2-5; there is no DNA to check the TCRdb D call of TRBD2. This clonotype was sampled from a woman aged 18-70 years in good health. This CDR3 is CASSRQTSGRSETQYF.